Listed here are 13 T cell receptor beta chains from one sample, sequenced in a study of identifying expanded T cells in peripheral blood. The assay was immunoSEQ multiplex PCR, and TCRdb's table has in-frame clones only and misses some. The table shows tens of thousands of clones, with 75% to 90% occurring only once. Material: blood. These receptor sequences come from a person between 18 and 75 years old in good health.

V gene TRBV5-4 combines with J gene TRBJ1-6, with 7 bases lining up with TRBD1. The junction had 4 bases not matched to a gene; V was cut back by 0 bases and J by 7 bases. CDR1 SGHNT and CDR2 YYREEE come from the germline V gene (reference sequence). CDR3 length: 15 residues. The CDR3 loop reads CASSLEGTVNSPLHF. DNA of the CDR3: TGTGCCAGCAGCTTGGAGGGGACAGTCAATTCACCCCTCCACTTT.

In DNA form, the CDR3 reads TGTGCCAGCAGCGATAGCGGGAGTACCTACGAGCAGTACTTC. Its translation: CASSDSGSTYEQYF. This chain joins TRBV9 and TRBJ2-7; 9 bases fit TRBD2. Germline V gene sequence: CDR1 SGDLS, CDR2 YYNGEE. Trimming cost V 3 bases and J 2 bases; bases outside gene matches: 3. This CDR3 is built from 14 residues.

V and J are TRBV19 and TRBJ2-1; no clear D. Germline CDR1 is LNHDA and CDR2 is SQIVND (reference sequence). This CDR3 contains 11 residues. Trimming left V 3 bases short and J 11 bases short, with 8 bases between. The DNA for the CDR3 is TGTGCCAGTAGTATGTCCGGGCAGCAGTTCTTC. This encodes CASSMSGQQFF. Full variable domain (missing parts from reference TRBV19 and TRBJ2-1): DGGITQSPKYLFRKEGQNVTLSCEQNLNHDAMYWYRQDPGQGLRLIYYSQIVNDFQKGDIAEGYSVSREKKESFPLTVTSAQKNPTAFYLCASSMSGQQFFGPGTRLTVL.

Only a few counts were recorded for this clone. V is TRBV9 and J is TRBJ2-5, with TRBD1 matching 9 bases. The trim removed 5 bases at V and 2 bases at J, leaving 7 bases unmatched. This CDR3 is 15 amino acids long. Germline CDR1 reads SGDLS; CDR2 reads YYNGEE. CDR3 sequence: CASSYGTGLQETQYF. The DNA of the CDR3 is TGTGCCAGCAGTTACGGGACAGGGCTGCAAGAGACCCAGTACTTC.

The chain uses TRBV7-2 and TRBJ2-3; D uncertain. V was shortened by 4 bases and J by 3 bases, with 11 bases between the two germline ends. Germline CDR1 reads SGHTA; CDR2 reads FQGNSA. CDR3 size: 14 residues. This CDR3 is CASSYVFGTDTQYF. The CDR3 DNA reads TGTGCCAGCAGCTACGTGTTCGGTACAGATACGCAGTATTTT. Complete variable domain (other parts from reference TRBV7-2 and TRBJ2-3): GAGVSQSPSNKVTEKGKDVELRCDPISGHTALYWYRQSLGQGLEFLIYFQGNSAPDKSGLPSDRFSAERTGGSVSTLTIQRTQQEDSAVYLCASSYVFGTDTQYFGPGTRLTVL.

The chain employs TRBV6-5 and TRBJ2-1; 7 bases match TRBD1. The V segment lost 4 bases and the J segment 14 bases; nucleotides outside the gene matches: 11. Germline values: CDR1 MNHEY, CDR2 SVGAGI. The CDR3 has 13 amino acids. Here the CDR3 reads CASSSGTARTKFF. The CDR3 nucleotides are TGTGCCAGCAGTTCGGGGACAGCACGCACTAAGTTCTTC.

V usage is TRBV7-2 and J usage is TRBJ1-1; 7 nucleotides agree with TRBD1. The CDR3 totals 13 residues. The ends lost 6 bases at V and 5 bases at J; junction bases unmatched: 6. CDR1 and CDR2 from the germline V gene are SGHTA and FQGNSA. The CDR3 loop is CASSLDRETEAFF. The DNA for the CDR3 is TGTGCCAGCAGTCTCGACAGGGAAACTGAAGCTTTCTTT.

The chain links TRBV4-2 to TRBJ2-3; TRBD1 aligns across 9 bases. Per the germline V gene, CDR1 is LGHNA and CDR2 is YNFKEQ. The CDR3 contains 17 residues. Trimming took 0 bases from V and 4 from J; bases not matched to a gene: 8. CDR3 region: CASSQEPPGQGSDTQYF. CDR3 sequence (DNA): TGTGCCAGCAGCCAAGAACCCCCGGGACAGGGTTCAGATACGCAGTATTTT.

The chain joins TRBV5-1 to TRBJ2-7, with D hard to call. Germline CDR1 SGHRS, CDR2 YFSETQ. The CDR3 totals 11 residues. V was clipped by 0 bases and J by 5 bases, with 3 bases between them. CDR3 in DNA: TGCGCCAGCAGCTTGGTAGACGAGCAGTACTTC. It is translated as CASSLVDEQYF. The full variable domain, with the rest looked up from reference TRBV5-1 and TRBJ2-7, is KAGVTQTPRYLIKTRGQQVTLSCSPISGHRSVSWYQQTPGQGLQFLFEYFSETQRNKGNFPGRFSGRQFSNSRSEMNVSTLELGDSALYLCASSLVDEQYFGPGTRLTVT.

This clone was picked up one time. CDR3 sequence reads: CATNFGGADEKLFF. The CDR3 nucleotides read TGTGCCACCAATTTCGGCGGGGCAGATGAAAAACTGTTTTTT. The chain uses TRBV19 and TRBJ1-4, with D perhaps matching TRBD1 (5 bases). In germline, CDR1 is LNHDA, CDR2 SQIVND (reference sequence). V lost 10 bases to trimming and J lost 6 bases, with 18 bases between them. The CDR3 contains 14 residues.

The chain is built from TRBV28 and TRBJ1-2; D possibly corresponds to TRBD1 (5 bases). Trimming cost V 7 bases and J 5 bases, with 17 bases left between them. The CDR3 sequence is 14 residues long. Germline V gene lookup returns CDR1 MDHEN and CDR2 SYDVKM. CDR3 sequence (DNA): TGTGCCAGCACCCTTAGGGGCAGGGAGTATGGCTACACCTTC. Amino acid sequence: CASTLRGREYGYTF.

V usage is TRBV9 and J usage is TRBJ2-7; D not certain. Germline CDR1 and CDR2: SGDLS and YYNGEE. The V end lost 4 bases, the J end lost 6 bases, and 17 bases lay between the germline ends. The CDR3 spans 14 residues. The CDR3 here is CASSFLGTTGEQYF. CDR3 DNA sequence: TGTGCCAGCAGCTTCCTTGGAACGACCGGCGAGCAGTACTTC.

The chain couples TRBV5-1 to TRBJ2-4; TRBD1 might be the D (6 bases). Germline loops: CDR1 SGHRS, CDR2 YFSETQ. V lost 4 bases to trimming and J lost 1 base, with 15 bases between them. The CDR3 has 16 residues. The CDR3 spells CASSPGSTGAKNIQYF. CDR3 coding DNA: TGCGCCAGCAGCCCGGGGTCTACAGGGGCCAAAAACATTCAGTACTTC.